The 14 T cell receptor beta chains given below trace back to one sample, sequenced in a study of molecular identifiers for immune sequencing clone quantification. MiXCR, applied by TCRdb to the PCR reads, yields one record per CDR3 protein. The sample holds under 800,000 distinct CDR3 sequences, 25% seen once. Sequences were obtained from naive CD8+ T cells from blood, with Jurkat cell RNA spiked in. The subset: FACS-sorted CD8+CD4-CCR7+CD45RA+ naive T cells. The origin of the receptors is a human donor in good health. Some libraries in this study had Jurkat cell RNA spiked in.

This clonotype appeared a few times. The CDR3 protein is CASSLGSETQYF. The CDR3 bases are TGTGCCAGCAGTTTGGGGTCAGAGACCCAGTACTTC. This chain links TRBV28 with TRBJ2-5, with D hard to call. V was shortened by 3 bases and J by 4 bases, with 6 bases between the two germline ends. Per germline, CDR1 MDHEN and CDR2 SYDVKM. There are 12 residues in the CDR3.

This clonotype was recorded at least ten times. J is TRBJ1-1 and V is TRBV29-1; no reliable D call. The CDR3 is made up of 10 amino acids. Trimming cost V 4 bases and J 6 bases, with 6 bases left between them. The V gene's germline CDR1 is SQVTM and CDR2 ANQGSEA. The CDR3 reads CSVASAEAFF. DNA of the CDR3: TGCAGCGTTGCGAGCGCTGAAGCTTTCTTT.

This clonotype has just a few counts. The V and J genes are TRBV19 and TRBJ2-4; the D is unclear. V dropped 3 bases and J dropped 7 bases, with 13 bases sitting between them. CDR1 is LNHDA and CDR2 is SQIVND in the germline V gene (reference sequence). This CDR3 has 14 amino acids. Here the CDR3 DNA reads TGTGCCAGTAGTATTGACAACCCTGGGAACATTCAGTACTTC. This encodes CASSIDNPGNIQYF.

The CDR3 sequence is CASSARLAGGPVEDTQYF. CDR3 bases: TGTGCCAGCAGCGCAAGACTAGCGGGGGGGCCGGTGGAAGATACGCAGTATTTT. The rearrangement links TRBV9 to TRBJ2-3; TRBD2 agrees at 14 bases. CDR3 size: 18 residues. The V gene end was trimmed by 3 bases and the J gene end by 5 bases; junction bases not matched to a gene: 11. Germline CDR1 SGDLS, CDR2 YYNGEE.

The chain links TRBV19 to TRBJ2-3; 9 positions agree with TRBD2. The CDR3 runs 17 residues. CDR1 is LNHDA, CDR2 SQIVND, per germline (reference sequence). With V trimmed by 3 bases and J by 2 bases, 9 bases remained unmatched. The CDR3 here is CASSIGAGGRNTDTQYF. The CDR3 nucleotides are TGTGCCAGTAGTATCGGTGCGGGAGGGCGTAACACAGATACGCAGTATTTT.

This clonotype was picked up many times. CDR3 nucleotides: TGCGCCAGCAGCCAAGATCGAGGAGGGGATTACGAGCAGTACTTC. Its translation is CASSQDRGGDYEQYF. The genes are TRBV4-3 and TRBJ2-7, with a weak D call TRBD2 (6 bases). The CDR3 runs 15 residues. From germline, CDR1 is LGHNA and CDR2 YSLEER. Trimming removed 0 bases at V and 4 bases at J, with 13 bases between.

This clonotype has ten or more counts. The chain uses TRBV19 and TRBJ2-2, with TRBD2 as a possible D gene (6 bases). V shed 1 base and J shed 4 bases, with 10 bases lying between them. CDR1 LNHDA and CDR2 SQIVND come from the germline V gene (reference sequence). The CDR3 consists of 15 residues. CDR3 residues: CASSIGQGGTGELFF. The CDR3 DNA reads TGTGCCAGTAGTATAGGTCAGGGAGGCACCGGGGAGCTGTTTTTT. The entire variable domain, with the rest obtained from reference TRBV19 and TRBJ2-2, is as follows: DGGITQSPKYLFRKEGQNVTLSCEQNLNHDAMYWYRQDPGQGLRLIYYSQIVNDFQKGDIAEGYSVSREKKESFPLTVTSAQKNPTAFYLCASSIGQGGTGELFFGEGSRLTVL.

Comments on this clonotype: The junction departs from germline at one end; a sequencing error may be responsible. The CDR3 spells CASSQVAGYSEQSF. The CDR3 DNA follows: TGTGCCAGCAGCCAAGTAGCGGGCTACTCCGAGCAGTCCTTC. The J gene is TRBJ2-7, the V gene TRBV14, with TRBD2 matching over 7 bases. This CDR3 is 14 amino acids long. CDR1 and CDR2 (germline): SGHDN, FVKESK. Full variable domain (outside the CDR3, taken from reference TRBV14 and TRBJ2-7): EAGVTQFPSHSVIEKGQTVTLRCDPISGHDNLYWYRRVMGKEIKFLLHFVKESKQDESGMPNNRFLAERTGGTYSTLKVQPAELEDSGVYFCASSQVAGYSEQSFGPGTRLTVT.

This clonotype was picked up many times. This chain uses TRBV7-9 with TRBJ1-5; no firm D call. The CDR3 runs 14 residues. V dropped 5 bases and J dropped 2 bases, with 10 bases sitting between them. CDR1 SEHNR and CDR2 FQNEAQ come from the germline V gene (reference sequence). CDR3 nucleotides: TGTGCCAGCAGCCACTCCACAGGCAATCAGCCCCAGCATTTT. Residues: CASSHSTGNQPQHF.

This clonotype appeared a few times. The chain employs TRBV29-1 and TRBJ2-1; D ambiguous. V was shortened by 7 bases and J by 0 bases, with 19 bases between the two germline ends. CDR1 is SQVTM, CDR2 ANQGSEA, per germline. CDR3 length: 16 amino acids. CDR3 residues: CSAEGSPGHSYNEQFF. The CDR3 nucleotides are TGCAGCGCCGAAGGTAGTCCCGGCCACTCCTACAATGAGCAGTTCTTC.

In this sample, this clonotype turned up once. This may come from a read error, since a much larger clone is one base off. Written as DNA, the CDR3 is TGTGCCAGCAGCCCTATGGCGGGAGAAGAGACCCAGTACTTC. Translation: CASSPMAGEETQYF. The J gene is TRBJ2-5, the V gene TRBV3-1; 7 nucleotides agree with TRBD2. Germline V gives CDR1 LGHDT, CDR2 YNNKEL (reference sequence). V shed 4 bases and J 3 bases; nucleotides not matched to a gene: 5. The CDR3 extends over 14 amino acids.

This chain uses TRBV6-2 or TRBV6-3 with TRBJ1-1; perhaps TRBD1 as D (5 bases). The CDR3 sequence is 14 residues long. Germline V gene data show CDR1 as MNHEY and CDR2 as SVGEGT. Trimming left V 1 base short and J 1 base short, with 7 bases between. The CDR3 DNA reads TGTGCCAGCAGTTACTGGACATCGAACACTGAAGCTTTCTTT. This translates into CASSYWTSNTEAFF.

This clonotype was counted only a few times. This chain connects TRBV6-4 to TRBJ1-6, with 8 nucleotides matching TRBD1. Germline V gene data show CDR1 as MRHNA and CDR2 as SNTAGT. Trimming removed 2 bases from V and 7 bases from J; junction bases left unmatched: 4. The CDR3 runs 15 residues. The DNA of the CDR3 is TGTGCCAGCAGTGACGGACAGGGAAACAATTCACCCCTCCACTTT. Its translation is CASSDGQGNNSPLHF.

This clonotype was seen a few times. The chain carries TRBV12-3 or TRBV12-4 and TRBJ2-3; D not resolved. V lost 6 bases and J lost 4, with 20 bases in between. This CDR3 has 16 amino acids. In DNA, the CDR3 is TGTGCCAGCAGCCACTTCCCTAGTTACGGTGCAGATACGCAGTATTTT. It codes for CASSHFPSYGADTQYF.